The 20 T cell receptor beta chains below come from one sample, sequenced in a study of cytomegalovirus exposure and HLA in healthy donors. Use of 60 Vbeta and 13 Jbeta primers characterized the PCR. Sequencing was performed with immunoSEQ multiplex PCR; in TCRdb, only in-frame clones are kept and a portion is missing. This sample has around 200,000 clones, with almost 75% found just once. The source material was PBMCs. Receptors were obtained from a woman in her twenties or thirties in good health and CMV-seropositive.

The genes are TRBV5-1 and TRBJ2-3, with D hard to call. CDR1 and CDR2 (germline): SGHRS, YFSETQ. With 3 bases removed from V and 0 bases from J, the gap between germline ends came to 8 bases. The CDR3 spans 14 residues. CDR3 region: CASSWLSSTDTQYF. As DNA, the CDR3 is TGCGCCAGCAGCTGGCTTTCTAGCACAGATACGCAGTATTTT.

The CDR3 loop is CASTSAGELFF. DNA of the CDR3: TGCGCCAGCACTTCGGCCGGGGAGCTGTTTTTT. The V and J genes are TRBV10-1 and TRBJ2-2; no clear D gene. Trimming took 7 bases from V and 6 from J, leaving 6 bases between them. Per germline, CDR1 WNHNN and CDR2 SYGVQD (reference sequence). The CDR3 loop spans 11 amino acids.

This clone was seen a few times. The gene calls are TRBV7-9 and TRBJ1-2; D not resolved. Trimming shortened V by 5 bases and J by 8 bases, and 15 bases separated the two germline ends. The CDR3 sequence is 13 residues long. Germline CDR1 is SEHNR and CDR2 is FQNEAQ (reference sequence). Here the CDR3 reads CASSPLEWEGYTF. The CDR3 DNA is TGTGCCAGCAGCCCTTTGGAGTGGGAGGGCTACACCTTC.

The chain links TRBV19 to TRBJ2-7; 9 bases agree with TRBD1. CDR3 length: 15 amino acids. Germline values: CDR1 LNHDA, CDR2 SQIVND (reference sequence). Trimming removed 6 bases from V and 0 bases from J; junction bases left unmatched: 6. The CDR3 DNA follows: TGTGCCAGTAGCAAAGGACAGGGGTACTCCTACGAGCAGTACTTC. Translating it yields CASSKGQGYSYEQYF.

The chain couples TRBV27 to TRBJ2-1, with TRBD2 matching 10 bases. CDR3 length equals 19 residues. Losses at the gene ends were 3 bases for V and 0 bases for J; bases not matched to a gene: 11. The V gene's germline CDR1 is MNHEY and CDR2 SMNVEV (reference sequence). CDR3 sequence reads: CASSFGASGSYSSYNEQFF. In DNA, the CDR3 is TGTGCCAGCAGTTTTGGGGCTAGCGGGAGTTACAGCTCCTACAATGAGCAGTTCTTC.

The chain uses TRBV7-9 and TRBJ2-1, with D possibly matching TRBD2 (6 bases). The CDR3 is 12 residues long. CDR1 is SEHNR, CDR2 FQNEAQ, per germline (reference sequence). V dropped 2 bases and J dropped 10 bases, with 9 bases sitting between them. As DNA, the CDR3 is TGTGCCAGCAGCTTAACGGCGGGAGAGCAGTTCTTC. Translating gives CASSLTAGEQFF.

The gene calls are TRBV28 and TRBJ2-1, with 13 bases identical to TRBD2. The germline gives CDR1 MDHEN, CDR2 SYDVKM. V lost 5 bases to trimming and J lost 7 bases; unmatched junction nucleotides: 2. The CDR3 spans 14 residues. CDR3 region: CASSLGLAGNEQFF. CDR3 DNA sequence: TGTGCCAGCAGTCTGGGACTAGCGGGGAATGAGCAGTTCTTC.

The rearrangement links TRBV29-1 to TRBJ2-1, with TRBD2 matching over 12 bases. This CDR3 has 17 amino acids. The germline V gene encodes CDR1 SQVTM and CDR2 ANQGSEA. Trimming took 4 bases from V and 8 from J; bases not matched to a gene: 15. CDR3 loop: CSVGGVPSGRAEDEQFF. DNA for the CDR3: TGCAGCGTTGGAGGGGTACCTAGCGGGAGGGCCGAGGATGAGCAGTTCTTC.

The chain's CDR3 is CASSSGVSNEKLFF. Here the CDR3 DNA reads TGTGCCAGCAGCTCAGGTGTTTCTAATGAAAAACTGTTTTTT. The chain couples TRBV27 to TRBJ1-4; D gene ambiguous. Germline V lookup: CDR1 MNHEY, CDR2 SMNVEV (reference sequence). CDR3 size: 14 residues. The V gene lost 6 bases and the J gene lost 3 bases, with 11 bases spanning the gap.

Worth noting for this clone: At one boundary the junction diverges from the germline segment, which might be a read error. The chain couples TRBV6-1 to TRBJ1-1; D call uncertain. The CDR3 length is 9 residues. Germline V gene sequence: CDR1 MNHNS, CDR2 SASEGT. The CDR3 is CASSFPCDF. CDR3 in DNA: TGTGCCAGTAGTTTTCCCTGCGACTTT.

The J gene is TRBJ2-1, the V gene TRBV4-1; the D gene is possibly TRBD2 (5 bases). CDR3 size: 15 residues. Germline CDR1 MGHRA, CDR2 YSYEKL. V was trimmed by 5 bases and J by 5 bases, leaving 16 bases between them. DNA of the CDR3: TGCGCCAGCAGCGGTTCGCCCGGGGTCCACAATGAGCAGTTCTTC. This translates into CASSGSPGVHNEQFF.

This rearrangement joins TRBV2 to TRBJ2-2, with D possibly being TRBD1 (5 bases). V gave up 11 bases and J gave up 5 bases, with 12 bases separating them. CDR1 and CDR2 (germline): SNHLY, FYNNEI. The CDR3 is made up of 12 amino acids. In nucleotides, the CDR3 is TGTGCCGGTCGGACATTTACCGGGGAGCTGTTTTTT. It translates to CAGRTFTGELFF.

This chain joins TRBV19 and TRBJ1-2; 7 bases map to TRBD1. The CDR3 is 15 residues long. Germline trimming cut 3 bases from V and 4 bases from J; bases unmatched to any gene: 8. CDR1 is LNHDA and CDR2 is SQIVND in the germline V gene (reference sequence). The CDR3 DNA is TGTGCCAGTAGTATTACGACAGGGCCCCTCTATGGCTACACCTTC. Translated: CASSITTGPLYGYTF.

The chain is built from TRBV18 and TRBJ2-3, with 8 nucleotides matching TRBD2. J gave up 2 bases and V 6 bases, and 19 bases lay outside the gene matches. CDR1 and CDR2 from the germline V gene are KGHSH and LQKENI. The CDR3 consists of 19 residues. The CDR3 spells CASSPRGTSDPKDTDTQYF. CDR3 DNA: TGTGCCAGCTCTCCAAGGGGGACTAGTGATCCAAAGGACACAGATACGCAGTATTTT.

The chain links TRBV6-5 to TRBJ2-5; 7 bases align to TRBD1. The J call is in doubt because the DNA end fits TRBJ2-7 better. The germline gives CDR1 MNHEY, CDR2 SVGAGI. This CDR3 has 16 residues. As DNA, the CDR3 is TGTGCCAGCAGTTACGTCGTCGGGACAGCCACCTACGAGCAGTACTTC. Amino acids: CASSYVVGTATYEQYF.

This clone was counted a few times. In the same sample, other DNA sequences code for this CDR3. This chain uses TRBV19 with TRBJ2-7; tentatively, D is TRBD1 (5 bases). Germline V CDR1 and CDR2: LNHDA, SQIVND (reference sequence). Trimming cost V 3 bases and J 0 bases, with 9 bases left between them. CDR3 length equals 14 residues. The CDR3, as DNA: TGTGCCAGTAGTATCACAGGAAGCTCCTACGAGCAGTACTTC. Its protein is CASSITGSSYEQYF.

The chain joins TRBV19 to TRBJ2-1; 7 bases align to TRBD1. The V gene's germline CDR1 is LNHDA and CDR2 SQIVND (reference sequence). The CDR3 consists of 13 residues. V was pared by 9 bases and J by 3 bases, with 5 bases of the junction left unmatched. CDR3 residues: CASISGGYNEQFF. CDR3 in DNA: TGTGCCAGCATATCAGGGGGCTACAATGAGCAGTTCTTC.

The chain carries TRBV5-4 and TRBJ2-7; 7 bases match TRBD1. The CDR3 extends over 15 amino acids. Germline CDR1 SGHNT, CDR2 YYREEE (reference sequence). V lost 0 bases to trimming and J lost 7 bases; unmatched junction nucleotides: 10. The CDR3 loop reads CASSLGINRGKEQYF. The CDR3 DNA reads as TGTGCCAGCAGCTTGGGGATCAACAGGGGTAAGGAGCAGTACTTC.

The chain has TRBV19 and TRBJ2-3; 7 bases agree with TRBD1. The CDR3 extends over 15 amino acids. Germline V gives CDR1 LNHDA, CDR2 SQIVND (reference sequence). Trimming at V came to 4 bases and at J to 4 bases, leaving 8 bases not matched to a gene. The CDR3 DNA is TGTGCCAGTAGTACTGGACAGGCCACGGCAGATACGCAGTATTTT. This translates into CASSTGQATADTQYF.

The gene calls are TRBV7-8 and TRBJ2-7; 9 positions match TRBD2. The J segment lost 2 bases and the V segment lost 2 bases, leaving 4 bases of the junction unmatched. From germline, CDR1 is SGHVS and CDR2 FQNEAQ. The CDR3 extends over 15 amino acids. DNA of the CDR3: TGTGCCAGCAGCTTACGCGGGAGGGGGGCCTACGAGCAGTACTTC. This translates into CASSLRGRGAYEQYF.